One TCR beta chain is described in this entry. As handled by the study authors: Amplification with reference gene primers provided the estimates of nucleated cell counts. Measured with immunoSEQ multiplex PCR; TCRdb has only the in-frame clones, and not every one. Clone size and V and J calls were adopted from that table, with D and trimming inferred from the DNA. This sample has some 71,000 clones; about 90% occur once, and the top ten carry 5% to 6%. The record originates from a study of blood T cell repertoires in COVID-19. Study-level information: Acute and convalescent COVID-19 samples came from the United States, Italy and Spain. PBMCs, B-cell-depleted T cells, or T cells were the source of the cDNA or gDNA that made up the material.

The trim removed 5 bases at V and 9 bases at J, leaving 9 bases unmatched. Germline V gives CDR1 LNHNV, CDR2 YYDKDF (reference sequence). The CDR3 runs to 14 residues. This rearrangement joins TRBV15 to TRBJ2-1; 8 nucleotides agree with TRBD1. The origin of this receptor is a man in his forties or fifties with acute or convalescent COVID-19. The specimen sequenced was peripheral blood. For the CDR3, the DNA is TGTGCCACCAGCCCTACCTGGACAGGGAGTGAGCAGTTCTTC. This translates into CATSPTWTGSEQFF.